The 13 T cell receptor beta chains given below trace back to one sample, sequenced in a study of response to subunit inactivated influenza vaccine. TCRdb re-analysed the RT-PCR reads in MiXCR, keeping a single row per CDR3 protein. The sample lists more than 450,000 distinct CDR3 sequences, about 11% occurring once. Sequencing was performed on PBMCs from blood, taken on the day of vaccination. The receptors were sampled from a man aged 50 or older who received an inactivated influenza vaccine.

V usage is TRBV7-9 and J usage is TRBJ2-3, with D hard to call. The germline V and J ends were trimmed by 5 bases and 6 bases, with 15 bases remaining between them. The CDR3 has 14 amino acids. Per the germline V gene, CDR1 is SEHNR and CDR2 is FQNEAQ (reference sequence). The CDR3 DNA sequence: TGTGCCAGCAGCCTGCCGGGCCCCCGGGATACGCAGTATTTT. Translated: CASSLPGPRDTQYF.

The CDR3 bases are TGTGCCACCAGCAAGGCGGGCGGGGGCACAGATACGCAGTATTTT. Amino acid sequence: CATSKAGGGTDTQYF. This chain uses TRBV15 with TRBJ2-3; weak D call: TRBD2 (6 bases). The germline V gene has CDR1 LNHNV and CDR2 YYDKDF (reference sequence). This CDR3 spans 15 amino acids. The V end was cut by 4 bases, the J end by 1 base, with 12 bases between.

The rearrangement joins TRBV4-1 to TRBJ1-1; 7 positions agree with TRBD1. The V gene end was trimmed by 1 base and the J gene end by 0 bases; junction bases not matched to a gene: 11. CDR1 is MGHRA and CDR2 is YSYEKL in the germline V gene. This CDR3 has 18 amino acids. The CDR3 region is CASSQASTGAVMNTEAFF. The CDR3 DNA reads TGCGCCAGCAGCCAAGCGAGCACAGGGGCCGTTATGAACACTGAAGCTTTCTTT.

The chain carries TRBV27 and TRBJ2-2; possibly TRBD1 or TRBD2 for D (5 bases each). The CDR3 runs to 14 residues. Germline V gene lookup returns CDR1 MNHEY and CDR2 SMNVEV (reference sequence). V was cut by 3 bases and J by 8 bases, with 13 bases left in between. The DNA of the CDR3 is TGTGCCAGCAGTTTGGGGGTAGGGTCGGGGGAGCTGTTTTTT. Translation gives CASSLGVGSGELFF.

In its sample, this clonotype was seen many times. The DNA of the CDR3 is TGTGCCACCAGTGATTCACTAGCGGGGGGTAAGGAGACCCAGTACTTC. Amino acid sequence: CATSDSLAGGKETQYF. This chain joins TRBV24-1 and TRBJ2-5, with TRBD2 matching 12 bases. The CDR3 spans 16 residues. Losses at the gene ends were 2 bases for V and 5 bases for J; bases not matched to a gene: 5. Germline V CDR1 and CDR2: KGHDR, SFDVKD.

This clonotype was counted only a few times. V is TRBV2 and J is TRBJ2-3; 8 bases match TRBD2. The CDR3 is 16 residues long. Germline V CDR1 and CDR2: SNHLY, FYNNEI. Trimming took 4 bases from V and 2 from J; bases not matched to a gene: 8. CDR3 residues: CASSGRGSGTTDTQYF. The CDR3 DNA is TGTGCCAGCAGTGGTCGTGGTAGCGGGACCACAGATACGCAGTATTTT.

The sample holds a few counts of this clonotype. The chain recombines TRBV12-3 or TRBV12-4 with TRBJ1-1; tentative D call: TRBD1 (5 bases). There are 12 residues in the CDR3. The germline V and J ends were trimmed by 4 bases and 6 bases, with 9 bases remaining between them. The CDR3: CASSSGTAEAFF. DNA of the CDR3: TGTGCCAGCAGTTCTGGGACTGCTGAAGCTTTCTTT.

There are many counts of this clonotype. The chain combines TRBV2 with TRBJ2-3; D possibly corresponds to TRBD1 (6 bases). This CDR3 has 15 residues. CDR1 is SNHLY, CDR2 FYNNEI, per germline. V lost 6 bases and J lost 0, with 13 bases in between. The CDR3 loop reads CASRVGTPSTDTQYF. CDR3 nucleotides: TGTGCCAGCAGGGTCGGGACACCTAGCACAGATACGCAGTATTTT.

The chain joins TRBV7-9 to TRBJ1-5, with D possibly matching TRBD1 (5 bases). Germline V gene sequence: CDR1 SEHNR, CDR2 FQNEAQ (reference sequence). The V gene lost 5 bases and the J gene lost 6 bases, with 14 bases spanning the gap. The CDR3 is made up of 14 amino acids. Here the CDR3 reads CASSTNSGGQPQHF. The CDR3 bases are TGTGCCAGCAGCACCAACTCGGGGGGTCAGCCCCAGCATTTT.

The rearrangement links TRBV29-1 to TRBJ1-1; D gene unclear. The V end lost 6 bases, the J end lost 4 bases, and 15 bases lay between the germline ends. This CDR3 is 13 amino acids long. The germline gives CDR1 SQVTM, CDR2 ANQGSEA. The CDR3 region is CSVRLGPSTEAFF. CDR3 sequence (DNA): TGCAGCGTCAGGCTGGGCCCCTCCACTGAAGCTTTCTTT.

This clonotype is a singleton in its sample. V and J are TRBV4-2 and TRBJ2-7; D is unclear. The germline V and J ends were trimmed by 1 base and 6 bases, with 13 bases remaining between them. The CDR3 runs 14 residues. Germline loops: CDR1 LGHNA, CDR2 YNFKEQ. The CDR3: CASSQGTAGVEQYF. CDR3 DNA: TGTGCCAGCAGCCAAGGAACTGCCGGTGTCGAGCAGTACTTC.

The rearrangement joins TRBV13 to TRBJ2-3; TRBD2 is a possible D gene (6 bases). The CDR3 loop spans 16 amino acids. Germline CDR1 reads PRHDT; CDR2 reads FYEKMQ (reference sequence). The V gene lost 1 base and the J gene lost 9 bases, with 20 bases spanning the gap. The CDR3 sequence is CASSLEVARPGGTQYF. CDR3 coding DNA: TGTGCCAGCAGCTTAGAAGTGGCTAGACCAGGAGGGACGCAGTATTTT.

The chain's CDR3 is CASFGGYRYQPQHF. The CDR3 DNA reads TGTGCCAGCTTTGGGGGGTACCGGTATCAGCCCCAGCATTTT. The V call is TRBV28, the J call TRBJ1-5; maybe TRBD1 (5 bases). This CDR3 region has 14 residues. Trimming cost V 8 bases and J 5 bases, with 16 bases left between them. The germline V gene encodes CDR1 MDHEN and CDR2 SYDVKM.